These 17 T cell receptor beta chains share one sample of origin, sequenced in a study of lymphopenia after photon versus proton radiotherapy. Assay: immunoSEQ multiplex PCR; the TCRdb copy retains only in-frame clones and omits some. The sample records tens of thousands of clones, over 85% being singletons. The sequenced sample was peripheral blood, obtained from a patient treated with photon-based radiotherapy. These receptors all come from a woman aged 50 to 60 with cholangiocarcinoma.

The genes are TRBV5-6 and TRBJ2-7; the match to TRBD1 covers 9 bases. CDR1 and CDR2 (germline): SGHDT, YYEEEE. After removal of 5 bases from V and 2 bases from J, the junction contained 17 bases not matched to a gene. The CDR3 runs 18 residues. CDR3 DNA: TGTGCCAGCAGATTAGGGACAGGGCCCCTCGGAGCCACCTACGAGCAGTACTTC. Translation gives CASRLGTGPLGATYEQYF.

This clone was seen a handful of times. CDR3 coding DNA: TGTGCCTGGAGTGTAGACGAGGGGTGGAATCAGCCCCAGCATTTT. Amino acid sequence: CAWSVDEGWNQPQHF. This chain links TRBV30 with TRBJ1-5, with a tentative D call TRBD1 (5 bases). There are 15 residues in the CDR3. The ends were cut back, 0 bases at V and 4 bases at J, with 13 bases in the middle. Germline loops: CDR1 GTSNPN, CDR2 SVGIG (reference sequence).

CDR3 nucleotide sequence: TGTGCCAGCTCACGAACCCAGGGGATCGGAAACACCATATATTTT. Translation: CASSRTQGIGNTIYF. V and J are TRBV18 and TRBJ1-3; D possibly corresponds to TRBD1 (6 bases). Germline CDR1 reads KGHSH; CDR2 reads LQKENI. V was shortened by 4 bases and J by 4 bases, with 14 bases between the two germline ends. This CDR3 is 15 amino acids long.

V gene TRBV11-2 combines with J gene TRBJ2-1; the match to TRBD2 covers 10 bases. The CDR3 covers 17 residues. Trimming took 3 bases from V and 6 from J; bases not matched to a gene: 11. The germline CDR1 and CDR2 sequences are SGHAT and FQNNGV. CDR3 loop: CASSLPLAGEQVNEQFF. The CDR3 bases are TGTGCCAGCAGCTTGCCTCTAGCGGGGGAACAGGTCAATGAGCAGTTCTTC.

The chain recombines TRBV28 with TRBJ1-4, with TRBD1 identical over 8 bases. Germline lookup yields CDR1 MDHEN and CDR2 SYDVKM. The CDR3 contains 14 residues. Unmatched junction bases numbered 4, after V lost 3 bases and J lost 7 bases. CDR3: CASSLGQDLEKLFF. DNA of the CDR3: TGTGCCAGCAGTTTGGGACAGGACCTTGAAAAACTGTTTTTT.

V is TRBV14 and J is TRBJ1-3, with TRBD1 matching over 7 bases. The CDR3 covers 15 residues. V lost 2 bases, J lost 2 bases, and 3 bases stayed unmatched. Germline V gene sequence: CDR1 SGHDN, CDR2 FVKESK. CDR3 DNA: TGTGCCAGCAGCCAACTCGACAGGGCTGGAAACACCATATATTTT. Translation: CASSQLDRAGNTIYF.

The table lists this clone with a count of one. J is TRBJ1-2 and V is TRBV7-2; no reliable D call. CDR3 length: 16 amino acids. Germline assignment: CDR1 SGHTA and CDR2 FQGNSA. Trimming took off 5 bases at V and 5 bases at J, with 21 bases between the two ends. The CDR3 DNA sequence: TGTGCCAGCAGCCTTCGGACGGACGCCTATTGGTATGGCTACACCTTC. This gives the protein CASSLRTDAYWYGYTF.

The chain links TRBV12-5 to TRBJ1-1; 7 bases are a match to TRBD1. Germline loops: CDR1 LGHNT, CDR2 FRNRAP. Trimming took 2 bases from V and 7 from J; bases not matched to a gene: 10. The CDR3 totals 15 residues. CDR3 amino acids: CASGLSPGGAIEAFF. The CDR3 DNA reads as TGTGCTAGTGGTTTGTCGCCAGGGGGGGCGATTGAAGCTTTCTTT. The complete variable domain, with remaining parts taken from reference TRBV12-5 and TRBJ1-1, reads DARVTQTPRHKVTEMGQEVTMRCQPILGHNTVFWYRQTMMQGLELLAYFRNRAPLDDSGMPKDRFSAEMPDATLATLKIQPSEPRDSAVYFCASGLSPGGAIEAFFGQGTRLTVV.

This chain links TRBV5-1 with TRBJ2-5; a possible D gene is TRBD1 (5 bases). The better agreement between TRBJ2-7 and the DNA end casts doubt on the J call. The CDR3 totals 15 residues. Germline V lookup: CDR1 SGHRS, CDR2 YFSETQ. CDR3 bases: TGCGCCAGCAGCTTGGGACCCCAGGGCCCCTACGAGCAGTACTTC. It is translated as CASSLGPQGPYEQYF.

The gene calls are TRBV7-2 and TRBJ2-7; 11 bases agree with TRBD1. Trimming cost V 6 bases and J 6 bases; bases outside gene matches: 10. This CDR3 comprises 15 residues. Germline assignment: CDR1 SGHTA and CDR2 FQGNSA. CDR3 sequence reads: CASSTQPGTGGEQYF. In DNA form, the CDR3 reads TGTGCCAGCAGTACTCAACCCGGGACAGGGGGCGAGCAGTACTTC.

This chain uses TRBV6-6 with TRBJ2-3, with D unclear. The CDR3 totals 15 residues. The V end lost 2 bases, the J end lost 4 bases, and 13 bases lay between the germline ends. CDR1 is MNHNY, CDR2 SVGAGI, per germline (reference sequence). In nucleotides, the CDR3 is TGTGCCAGCAGTTACCCAGCAGGTTATGCAGATACGCAGTATTTT. Translated: CASSYPAGYADTQYF.

The genes are TRBV27 and TRBJ2-5, with a weak D call TRBD1 (5 bases). The DNA end favors TRBJ2-7, so the J call may be wrong. The CDR3 extends over 12 amino acids. Germline V gene lookup returns CDR1 MNHEY and CDR2 SMNVEV (reference sequence). The CDR3 spells CASSFSGHEQYF. CDR3 DNA: TGTGCCAGCAGTTTTTCAGGGCACGAGCAGTACTTC.

This rearrangement joins TRBV6-5 to TRBJ1-1; TRBD1 is a possible D gene (6 bases). Germline V gene sequence: CDR1 MNHEY, CDR2 SVGAGI. This CDR3 has 16 amino acids. The germline V and J ends were trimmed by 4 bases and 1 base, with 16 bases remaining between them. The CDR3 coding sequence is TGTGCCAGCAGTTTGGGCCAGGGGCTTGGGAACACTGAAGCTTTCTTT. Translation: CASSLGQGLGNTEAFF.

The rearrangement links TRBV7-2 to TRBJ1-2; no firm D call. The germline V and J ends were trimmed by 6 bases and 6 bases, with 11 bases remaining between them. Germline assignment: CDR1 SGHTA and CDR2 FQGNSA. CDR3 length equals 12 residues. The CDR3 spells CASRITKNGYTF. For the CDR3, the DNA is TGTGCCAGCAGGATCACAAAAAATGGCTACACCTTC.

The J gene is TRBJ2-2, the V gene TRBV7-2; D ambiguous. The germline CDR1 and CDR2 sequences are SGHTA and FQGNSA. Trimming cost V 1 base and J 3 bases, with 15 bases left between them. The CDR3 has 17 amino acids. CDR3 loop: CASSLDLRDTHTGELFF. In DNA, the CDR3 is TGTGCCAGCAGCTTAGATCTCCGAGACACTCACACCGGGGAGCTGTTTTTT.

The CDR3, as DNA: TGTGCCAGCAGCGGACCAGAGGAGGGGCTTAACACCATATATTTT. Its translation is CASSGPEEGLNTIYF. V is TRBV9 and J is TRBJ1-3; tentative D call: TRBD1 (5 bases). Per the germline V gene, CDR1 is SGDLS and CDR2 is YYNGEE. V shed 3 bases and J shed 7 bases, with 17 bases lying between them. CDR3 length: 15 amino acids.

This sequence joins TRBV19 and TRBJ1-5; D remains ambiguous. Trimming stripped 5 bases from V and 2 bases from J, with 13 bases between. CDR3 length: 15 amino acids. CDR1 and CDR2 from the germline V gene are LNHDA and SQIVND (reference sequence). The CDR3 loop is CASSLTIGGNQPQHF. The CDR3 coding sequence is TGTGCCAGTAGTTTAACAATTGGGGGCAATCAGCCCCAGCATTTT.